This TCR beta chain was recorded in a study of CD8 T cells in Susac syndrome. Study-level results: The study conceded that its TCR sequencing and HLA analysis involved relatively few individuals.

While CD8+ and CD4+ T cells were isolated negatively, TEMRA cells were enriched by FACS. Of note for this clonotype: Antigen specificity is unknown.

The CDR3 length is 17 residues. V shed 1 base, J shed 3 bases, and the junction held 8 bases outside the gene matches. Germline V gene data show CDR1 as LNHNV and CDR2 as YYDKDF (reference sequence). Random hexamers were used to reverse transcribe 0.5 to 1 ug of RNA. Via MiXCR, TCRdb re-called the immunoSEQ multiplex PCR reads, giving one row per CDR3 protein. The table has about 280,000 distinct CDR3 sequences, around 83% seen once; the top ten hold 0.11%. The rearrangement links TRBV15 to TRBJ2-7; 11 bases map to TRBD2. The clonotype originates from a human donor with multiple sclerosis. The source material was CD8+ T cells from PBMCs. CDR3 sequence (DNA): TGTGCCACCAGCAGAGGTGAACTGACTAGCGGGAACTACGAGCAGTACTTC. Protein: CATSRGELTSGNYEQYF.